Each of the 27 T cell receptor beta chains below was sequenced from the same sample in a study of response to subunit inactivated influenza vaccine. From the RT-PCR reads, TCRdb called clonotypes with MiXCR, one entry per CDR3 protein. The sample has some 500,000 distinct CDR3 sequences; roughly 25% are singletons. The input for sequencing was CD4+ T cells sorted from PBMCs, taken 5 to 6 days after vaccination. The origin of the receptors is a man aged 50-59 years who received an inactivated influenza vaccine.

The chain is built from TRBV6-5 and TRBJ2-3, with a weak D call TRBD2 (6 bases). The V end lost 0 bases, the J end lost 10 bases, and 11 bases lay between the germline ends. This CDR3 spans 13 amino acids. CDR1 is MNHEY, CDR2 SVGAGI, per germline. The CDR3 loop is CASSYSTRDAQYF. CDR3 DNA: TGTGCCAGCAGTTACTCGACGCGGGACGCGCAGTATTTT.

The chain has TRBV7-2 and TRBJ2-4; 7 positions agree with TRBD2. The CDR3 covers 14 residues. The V segment lost 5 bases and the J segment 9 bases; nucleotides outside the gene matches: 10. CDR1 is SGHTA, CDR2 FQGNSA, per germline. CDR3 bases: TGTGCCAGCAGCAAGCCCGGGACGGGGGGCATTCAGTACTTC. This codes for CASSKPGTGGIQYF.

The table lists this clonotype with many counts. This chain uses TRBV6-5 with TRBJ2-3, with no clear D. Deletions cut 2 bases from V and 6 bases from J, with 15 bases between. The CDR3 contains 15 residues. Germline V gene sequence: CDR1 MNHEY, CDR2 SVGAGI. CDR3 amino acids: CASSYEQLKGDTQYF. The CDR3 bases are TGTGCCAGCAGTTACGAGCAGTTAAAAGGGGATACGCAGTATTTT.

V is TRBV5-1 and J is TRBJ1-1; TRBD1 matches at 10 bases. Germline V gene data show CDR1 as SGHRS and CDR2 as YFSETQ. The V and J ends lost 5 bases and 4 bases, in that order; junction bases with no gene match: 5. The CDR3 consists of 14 residues. The CDR3 sequence: CASRGQGLGTEAFF. The CDR3 DNA reads as TGCGCCAGCAGGGGACAGGGGTTAGGCACTGAAGCTTTCTTT.

This clonotype was found a few times. V and J are TRBV11-2 and TRBJ2-3; D is undetermined. Germline CDR1 SGHAT, CDR2 FQNNGV. This CDR3 contains 14 residues. V lost 5 bases and J 2 bases, leaving 11 bases between the germline ends. Here the CDR3 DNA reads TGTGCCAGCAGCCCCGACACATTCACAGATACGCAGTATTTT. Protein product: CASSPDTFTDTQYF.

A few counts support this clonotype. This chain links TRBV14 with TRBJ2-7; a possible D gene is TRBD1 (6 bases). CDR3 size: 17 residues. V dropped 4 bases and J dropped 9 bases, with 28 bases sitting between them. The germline CDR1 and CDR2 sequences are SGHDN and FVKESK. This CDR3 reads CASSPTNLFSTGPGQYF. The CDR3 bases are TGTGCCAGCAGCCCTACCAACCTCTTCTCGACAGGCCCTGGGCAGTACTTC.

This clonotype turned up a few times. CDR3 bases: TGTGCCAGCAGCCGAACAGGGGGCATATTTACAAATGAGCAGTTCTTC. It is translated as CASSRTGGIFTNEQFF. This chain connects TRBV7-2 to TRBJ2-1; 9 bases are a match to TRBD1. The J segment lost 7 bases and the V segment lost 5 bases, leaving 12 bases of the junction unmatched. The CDR3 sequence is 16 residues long. Per germline, CDR1 SGHTA and CDR2 FQGNSA.

DNA for the CDR3: TGCAGTGCTAGAGGGGGGGGCAATGAGCAGTTCTTC. Amino acid sequence: CSARGGGNEQFF. The J gene is TRBJ2-1, the V gene TRBV20-1, with 7 bases identical to TRBD2. The CDR3 contains 12 residues. Per germline, CDR1 DFQATT and CDR2 SNEGSKA (reference sequence). Trimming removed 1 base from V and 6 bases from J; junction bases left unmatched: 0.

In this sample, this clonotype turned up many times. V gene TRBV12-3 or TRBV12-4 combines with J gene TRBJ2-2, with 7 bases identical to TRBD1. The CDR3 consists of 15 residues. J lost 4 bases, V lost 6 bases, and 8 bases had no gene match. The CDR3: CASRQQGSSTGELFF. The CDR3 DNA is TGTGCCAGCAGACAACAGGGGTCGAGCACCGGGGAGCTGTTTTTT.

This clonotype has ten or more counts. This chain joins TRBV12-3 or TRBV12-4 and TRBJ2-7, with D possibly matching TRBD1 (8 bases). The CDR3 length is 15 residues. V lost 4 bases to trimming and J lost 5 bases, with 18 bases between them. In nucleotides, the CDR3 is TGTGCCAGCAGTTCACAGGGGGGGAGAAAAAACGAGCAGTACTTC. It codes for CASSSQGGRKNEQYF.

This clonotype has more than one count but fewer than ten. The rearrangement joins TRBV27 to TRBJ2-3; D unclear. The CDR3 loop spans 15 amino acids. Trimming took off 3 bases at V and 0 bases at J, with 10 bases between the two ends. Germline V gene sequence: CDR1 MNHEY, CDR2 SMNVEV (reference sequence). This CDR3 reads CASSFRPTSTDTQYF. CDR3 bases: TGTGCCAGCAGTTTTCGACCCACTAGCACAGATACGCAGTATTTT.

V is TRBV12-3 or TRBV12-4 and J is TRBJ2-7; no clear D. V dropped 5 bases and J dropped 0 bases, with 14 bases sitting between them. The CDR3 consists of 15 residues. CDR3 in amino acids: CASSLDIAYSYEQYF. The CDR3 bases are TGTGCCAGCAGTCTCGACATCGCCTACTCCTACGAGCAGTACTTC.

The V call is TRBV7-2, the J call TRBJ2-5; TRBD2 agrees at 9 bases. This CDR3 has 16 amino acids. Germline V gene data show CDR1 as SGHTA and CDR2 as FQGNSA. After removal of 1 base from V and 0 bases from J, the junction contained 3 bases not matched to a gene. The CDR3 region has the DNA TGTGCCAGCAGCTTAGGTAGCGGGGGATACCAAGAGACCCAGTACTTC. It encodes CASSLGSGGYQETQYF.

CDR3 bases: TGTGCCATCAGCGGACAGGGGGCGCCAAACTCTGGGGCCAACGTCCTGACTTTC. It specifies CAISGQGAPNSGANVLTF. This sequence joins TRBV10-3 and TRBJ2-6; 11 nucleotides agree with TRBD1. CDR3 length: 18 residues. From germline, CDR1 is ENHRY and CDR2 SYGVKD. Germline trimming cut 6 bases from V and 0 bases from J; bases unmatched to any gene: 7.

The chain uses TRBV2 and TRBJ2-7; D not resolved. Germline V lookup: CDR1 SNHLY, CDR2 FYNNEI. Trimming removed 4 bases from V and 1 base from J, with 11 bases in between. There are 14 residues in the CDR3. CDR3 sequence (DNA): TGTGCCAGCAGTGCTCCCCCTCGATCCTACGAGCAGTACTTC. Residues: CASSAPPRSYEQYF.

The V call is TRBV2, the J call TRBJ2-3, with D unclear. Germline V gene sequence: CDR1 SNHLY, CDR2 FYNNEI. V dropped 4 bases and J dropped 4 bases, with 6 bases sitting between them. The CDR3 runs to 12 residues. CDR3 DNA sequence: TGTGCCAGCAGTGTCGTGGCAGATACGCAGTATTTT. Residues: CASSVVADTQYF.

The table lists this clonotype with a few counts. The chain combines TRBV6-6 with TRBJ2-5; D is tentatively TRBD1 or TRBD2 (5 bases each). Germline CDR1 reads MNHNY; CDR2 reads SVGAGI (reference sequence). The ends were cut back, 6 bases at V and 7 bases at J, with 15 bases in the middle. CDR3 length equals 13 residues. DNA of the CDR3: TGTGCCAGCAGCCTCGGGACCGGGGCGACCCAGTACTTC. Residues: CASSLGTGATQYF.

This clonotype occurred many times. For the CDR3, the DNA is TGCAGCGTAGAACAGGTCTTTGGGGAGACCCAGTACTTC. Protein sequence: CSVEQVFGETQYF. The chain employs TRBV29-1 and TRBJ2-5; TRBD1 is a possible D gene (5 bases). V was clipped by 6 bases and J by 5 bases, with 16 bases between them. The CDR3 is 13 amino acids. Germline V gene lookup returns CDR1 SQVTM and CDR2 ANQGSEA.

The V gene is TRBV5-1, the J gene TRBJ2-1, with D tentatively TRBD1 (6 bases). V lost 1 base, J lost 4 bases, and 9 bases lay in between. The CDR3 covers 14 residues. The germline V gene has CDR1 SGHRS and CDR2 YFSETQ. The CDR3 coding sequence is TGCGCCAGCAGCTTGCTCCAGGGGTACAATGAGCAGTTCTTC. Amino acids: CASSLLQGYNEQFF.

This chain joins TRBV7-9 and TRBJ2-2; D gene ambiguous. Trimming left V 5 bases short and J 1 base short, with 17 bases between. CDR1 is SEHNR, CDR2 FQNEAQ, per germline (reference sequence). The CDR3 totals 17 residues. Here the CDR3 reads CASSPVNLRKNTGELFF. CDR3 DNA: TGTGCCAGCAGCCCCGTTAACCTGCGGAAGAACACCGGGGAGCTGTTTTTT. The variable domain in full, completed from reference TRBV7-9 and TRBJ2-2, reads DTGVSQNPRHKITKRGQNVTFRCDPISEHNRLYWYRQTLGQGPEFLTYFQNEAQLEKSRLLSDRFSAERPKGSFSTLEIQRTEQGDSAMYLCASSPVNLRKNTGELFFGEGSRLTVL.

This clonotype occurred a few times. V usage is TRBV11-2 and J usage is TRBJ2-7; 9 nucleotides match TRBD1. Germline values: CDR1 SGHAT, CDR2 FQNNGV. Trimming removed 5 bases from V and 5 bases from J; junction bases left unmatched: 7. CDR3 length equals 14 residues. The CDR3 DNA reads TGTGCCAGCAGCAGGGGGACAGGGTTGGACGAGCAGTACTTC. Translation gives CASSRGTGLDEQYF.

This rearrangement joins TRBV4-3 to TRBJ2-3; D uncertain. The V end lost 1 base, the J end lost 0 bases, and 8 bases lay between the germline ends. CDR3 size: 15 residues. CDR1 LGHNA and CDR2 YSLEER come from the germline V gene. The CDR3 DNA reads TGCGCCAGCAGCCAAGGGCCAGTTAGCACAGATACGCAGTATTTT. Translating it yields CASSQGPVSTDTQYF.

This chain links TRBV7-9 with TRBJ2-2, with no clear D. The CDR3 extends over 15 amino acids. Germline V CDR1 and CDR2: SEHNR, FQNEAQ (reference sequence). V was pared by 4 bases and J by 3 bases, with 12 bases between. CDR3 region: CASSYLRAYTGELFF. The CDR3 DNA sequence: TGTGCCAGCAGCTACCTCCGGGCCTACACCGGGGAGCTGTTTTTT.

This clonotype was recorded a few times. The genes are TRBV20-1 and TRBJ2-3; maybe TRBD2 (7 bases). Germline CDR1 reads DFQATT; CDR2 reads SNEGSKA (reference sequence). Between the trimmed V and J ends, which lost 0 bases and 3 bases, there was a span of 10 bases. The CDR3 consists of 14 residues. The CDR3 nucleotides read TGCAGTGCTAGAGAGGGGGGGCGAACAGATACGCAGTATTTT. It specifies CSAREGGRTDTQYF.

This clonotype has just a few counts. The V call is TRBV12-3 or TRBV12-4, the J call TRBJ2-4, with D possibly matching TRBD1 (8 bases). The CDR3 is 16 residues long. The V and J ends lost 7 bases and 5 bases respectively, with 21 bases between them. Here the CDR3 reads CASTIRQGRVENIQYF. DNA for the CDR3: TGTGCCAGCACCATACGACAGGGGAGGGTTGAAAACATTCAGTACTTC.

The table lists this clonotype with a few counts. The junction departs from the called germline gene at one end, perhaps through a read error. The chain employs TRBV20-1 and TRBJ2-1; tentatively, D is TRBD2 (5 bases). Looked up from germline, CDR1 is DFQATT and CDR2 is SNEGSKA (reference sequence). This CDR3 is built from 12 residues. The CDR3, as DNA: TGCAGTGCCAGAGAGGAGGTACATGAGCAGTTCTTC. It codes for CSAREEVHEQFF.

This clonotype was counted only a few times. The chain links TRBV29-1 to TRBJ2-5; D not resolved. CDR1 is SQVTM, CDR2 ANQGSEA, per germline. This CDR3 is 13 amino acids long. Trimming left V 3 bases short and J 6 bases short, with 14 bases between. The DNA of the CDR3 is TGCAGCGTTGAGTCGCCTGGGCTTAAGACCCAGTACTTC. Residues: CSVESPGLKTQYF. Filled out from reference TRBV29-1 and TRBJ2-5, the complete variable domain reads SAVISQKPSRDICQRGTSLTIQCQVDSQVTMMFWYRQQPGQSLTLIATANQGSEATYESGFVIDKFPISRPNLTFSTLTVSNMSPEDSSIYLCSVESPGLKTQYFGPGTRLLVL.